These T cell receptor beta chains were read from a single sample in a study of T cell changes during pregnancy in multiple sclerosis. Sequencing was performed with immunoSEQ multiplex PCR; in TCRdb, only in-frame clones are kept and a portion is missing. The data contain around 64,000 clones, 93% of them seen just once; the ten biggest clones take up roughly 2.6%. Sample: CD8+ T cells from peripheral blood mononuclear cells, taken in the third trimester of pregnancy. The receptors were gathered from a female donor with multiple sclerosis, enrolled in a pregnancy study. Both conserved end residues are part of each CDR3. A D gene is named only where the DNA matches it firmly. Only some rows state a clone size, as once, few, many or a class for expanded clones.

CDR3,DNA,J,V,D,size
CASSLRGTVRETQYF,TGTGCCAGCAGCCTCCGGGGGACGGTCCGGGAGACCCAGTACTTC,TRBJ2-5,TRBV28,-,-
CASSLWGGENTEAFF,TGTGCCAGCAGCTTGTGGGGGGGAGAGAACACTGAAGCTTTCTTT,TRBJ1-1,TRBV11-2,-,few
CASSDKGLTAEQYF,TGTGCCAGCAGCGATAAAGGACTGACTGCCGAGCAGTACTTC,TRBJ2-7,TRBV7-9,-,-
CASSVRQRASGQETQYF,TGTGCCAGCAGCGTAAGGCAGAGGGCTAGCGGTCAAGAGACCCAGTACTTC,TRBJ2-5,TRBV9,TRBD2,-
CASSLDQGVGNTIYF,TGCGCCAGCAGCTTGGACCAGGGTGTCGGAAACACCATATATTTT,TRBJ1-3,TRBV5-1,-,-
CASRAGTGARYGYTF,TGTGCCAGCAGGGCTGGGACAGGGGCCCGCTATGGCTACACCTTC,TRBJ1-2,TRBV27,TRBD1,-
CASSPKWPSEYNEQFF,TGCGCCAGCAGCCCCAAATGGCCTAGCGAGTACAATGAGCAGTTCTTC,TRBJ2-1,TRBV4-1,-,-
CASSVVGGARETQYF,TGTGCCAGCAGCGTGGTGGGGGGAGCAAGGGAGACCCAGTACTTC,TRBJ2-5,TRBV7-3,-,once
CASSFVTSGIFNEQFF,TGTGCCAGCAGCTTCGTAACTAGCGGGATCTTTAATGAGCAGTTCTTC,TRBJ2-1,TRBV7-9,TRBD2,-
CASSTLAGSTGELFF,TGCGCCAGCAGTACACTAGCGGGAAGTACCGGGGAGCTGTTTTTT,TRBJ2-2,TRBV5-1,TRBD2,-
CASSLAGSTYEQYF,TGCGCCAGCAGCTTGGCGGGGTCGACCTACGAGCAGTACTTC,TRBJ2-7,TRBV5-1,-,-
CASSSQRGTANTEAFF,TGTGCCAGCAGCTCCCAGAGGGGGACGGCGAACACTGAAGCTTTCTTT,TRBJ1-1,TRBV7-2,-,-
CASSEGTSDEQFF,TGTGCCAGCAGTGAGGGGACTAGCGATGAGCAGTTCTTC,TRBJ2-1,TRBV6-4,TRBD2,-
CASSFGDNHYEQYF,TGTGCCAGCAGTTTCGGGGATAACCACTACGAGCAGTACTTC,TRBJ2-7,TRBV27,-,-
CASTLDPLLGELFF,TGTGCCAGTACCCTAGACCCTCTTTTGGGGGAGCTGTTTTTT,TRBJ2-2,TRBV19,-,-
CASSSGLRGNEQYF,TGTGCCAGCAGTTCAGGACTAAGAGGGAACGAGCAGTACTTC,TRBJ2-7,TRBV28,-,-
CVVGRGTGELFF,TGTGTTGTAGGACGCGGGACCGGGGAGCTGTTTTTT,TRBJ2-2,TRBV6-5,-,-
CASSPLGVTDTQYF,TGTGCCAGCAGCCCCTTAGGAGTCACAGATACGCAGTATTTT,TRBJ2-3,TRBV6-4,-,-
CASTLGQGATEAFF,TGTGCCAGTACCCTGGGACAGGGGGCAACTGAAGCTTTCTTT,TRBJ1-1,TRBV19,TRBD1,-
CASRPWAGDYGYTF,TGTGCCAGTAGGCCATGGGCAGGGGACTATGGCTACACCTTC,TRBJ1-2,TRBV19,-,-
CASSLLRLAGGHADVTDTQYF,TGTGCCAGCAGCTTACTCCGACTAGCGGGAGGGCATGCGGACGTGACAGATACGCAGTATTTT,TRBJ2-3,TRBV7-6,TRBD2,-
CASSQVGLAADTQYF,TGCGCCAGCAGCCAAGTTGGACTAGCGGCAGATACGCAGTATTTT,TRBJ2-3,TRBV4-1,TRBD2,-
CASSDPGTTYNEQFF,TGTGCCAGCAGCGACCCCGGGACTACCTACAATGAGCAGTTCTTC,TRBJ2-1,TRBV9,TRBD2,-
CASSQVHEDNEQFF,TGCGCCAGCAGCCAAGTACATGAAGACAATGAGCAGTTCTTC,TRBJ2-1,TRBV4-1,-,-
CASSPQGYWRSGNTIYF,TGTGCCAGCAGCCCGCAGGGATATTGGCGCTCTGGAAACACCATATATTTT,TRBJ1-3,TRBV9,-,-
CASSPPPGGSGGEQFF,TGTGCCAGCTCACCACCCCCGGGAGGGTCGGGTGGGGAGCAGTTCTTC,TRBJ2-1,TRBV18,TRBD2,-
CASSETAGPYEQYF,TGTGCCAGCAGCGAGACAGCCGGGCCTTACGAGCAGTACTTC,TRBJ2-7,TRBV7-9,-,-
CASSIGPGKAFTGELFF,TGTGCCAGCAGCATAGGACCGGGAAAAGCGTTCACCGGGGAGCTGTTTTTT,TRBJ2-2,TRBV11-2,-,once
CASSSGDRANEKLFF,TGTGCCAGCAGCTCCGGGGACAGGGCTAATGAAAAACTGTTTTTT,TRBJ1-4,TRBV9,TRBD1,-
CASRSGLAGYNEQFF,TGTGCCAGCAGATCCGGACTAGCGGGCTACAATGAGCAGTTCTTC,TRBJ2-1,TRBV7-9,TRBD2,-
CASSWNPGLAREGKQFF,TGCGCCAGCAGCTGGAACCCGGGACTAGCGCGAGAAGGGAAGCAGTTCTTC,TRBJ2-1,TRBV5-1,TRBD2,-
CASSSRTSGISTDTQYF,TGTGCCAGCAGCTCAAGGACTAGCGGGATCAGCACAGATACGCAGTATTTT,TRBJ2-3,TRBV7-9,TRBD2,-
CASSDSSAASTDTQYF,TGTGCCAGCAGTGACTCCAGCGCCGCTAGCACAGATACGCAGTATTTT,TRBJ2-3,TRBV6-4,-,once
CASSERDFTYEQYF,TGTGCCAGCAGTGAAAGGGACTTCACCTACGAGCAGTACTTC,TRBJ2-7,TRBV6-1,-,-
CASSFLGGGGYEQYF,TGTGCCAGCAGCTTCCTCGGGGGAGGAGGGTACGAGCAGTACTTC,TRBJ2-7,TRBV28,-,-
CASSRNPTLGYEQYF,TGTGCCAGCAGCCGCAATCCGACACTAGGCTACGAGCAGTACTTC,TRBJ2-7,TRBV27,-,-
CASSQLSGSPYEQYF,TGCGCCAGCAGCCAACTTAGCGGGAGCCCCTACGAGCAGTACTTC,TRBJ2-7,TRBV4-1,TRBD2,-
CASSEEHLTDTQYF,TGTGCCAGCAGTGAAGAACATCTCACAGATACGCAGTATTTT,TRBJ2-3,TRBV6-1,-,-
CASSQRANTDTQYF,TGCGCCAGCAGCCAGAGGGCCAATACAGATACGCAGTATTTT,TRBJ2-3,TRBV4-3,-,-
CASSYNAGLSYEQYF,TGTGCCAGCAGTTACAATGCAGGCTTATCCTACGAGCAGTACTTC,TRBJ2-7,TRBV6-6,-,-